This is a list of T cell receptor beta chains from one sample in a study of PD-1 blockade in mismatch repair-deficient tumors. This table comes from immunoSEQ multiplex PCR, and its TCRdb copy is limited to in-frame clones, with some not included. The sample has about 39,000 clones, 75% to 90% seen once. This material consisted of PBMCs, taken 38 to 40 weeks after starting pembrolizumab. The receptors shown here come from an adult with mismatch repair-deficient cancer. Both conserved end residues are trimmed from each CDR3.

TRBV27	TRBJ2-1	ASSPGLVSYNEQF
TRBV4-1	TRBJ2-4	ASSQGGATFLAKNIQY
TRBV7-6	TRBJ2-7	ASSPREAGGRNEQY
TRBV5-1	TRBJ2-4	ASSATSLETAKNIQY
TRBV4-1	TRBJ2-3	ASSQDQLAGGQDTQY
TRBV13	TRBJ2-7	ASSLGLQGALEQY
TRBV28	TRBJ2-4	ASSSTSGIPFRY
TRBV2	TRBJ1-6	ASIRDREVSPLH
TRBV28	TRBJ1-4	ASSLVLGSTTNEKLF
TRBV18	TRBJ2-7	ASSRAGVPHEQY
TRBV6-6	TRBJ2-3	ASGNLRGRTDTQY
TRBV30	TRBJ2-3	AWSPTALAGGGGGTDTQY
TRBV7-3	TRBJ1-1	ASRAGPMNTEAF
TRBV4-2	TRBJ1-4	ASSQDGDYNEKLF
TRBV7-2	TRBJ2-7	ASSLFTSGLSYEQY
TRBV7-3	TRBJ2-2	ASSPLTSVRGELF
TRBV2	TRBJ2-1	ASTSVNEQF
TRBV19	TRBJ1-5	ASSIILPTGDQH
TRBV6-1	TRBJ2-1	ASSVASAGNEQF
TRBV11-3	TRBJ2-7	ASSLFGYGGVTYEQY
TRBV14	TRBJ2-3	ASSQELITDTQY
TRBV4-1	TRBJ1-1	ASSHADRGTEAF
TRBV25-1	TRBJ2-6	ASSEQTGTGANVLT
TRBV2	TRBJ1-1	ASNFQGKMNTEAF